These 29 T cell receptor beta chains originate from one sample sequenced in a study of blood T cell repertoires in COVID-19. Data came from immunoSEQ multiplex PCR; TCRdb stores just in-frame clones and leaves some out. The sample has about 190,000 clones; around four fifths are singletons. Sequenced: peripheral blood. The receptors were gathered from a human donor in a cohort sampled during active COVID-19.

The rearrangement links TRBV7-9 to TRBJ2-2; 7 bases match TRBD1. Germline trimming cut 5 bases from V and 4 bases from J; bases unmatched to any gene: 4. The CDR3 has 14 residues. From germline, CDR1 is SEHNR and CDR2 FQNEAQ (reference sequence). CDR3 bases: TGTGCCAGCAGCATCGGGACAGTCACCGGGGAGCTGTTTTTT. Translated: CASSIGTVTGELFF.

This chain joins TRBV7-9 and TRBJ2-1; D may be TRBD1 (6 bases). V shed 6 bases and J shed 10 bases, with 16 bases lying between them. Germline CDR1 is SEHNR and CDR2 is FQNEAQ (reference sequence). The CDR3 extends over 13 amino acids. This CDR3 is CASSLGSGTEQFF. The CDR3 DNA reads as TGTGCCAGCAGTCTAGGTTCGGGGACAGAGCAGTTCTTC.

In this sample, this clone turned up once. The gene calls are TRBV5-4 and TRBJ1-1; D call uncertain. The CDR3 contains 13 residues. Between the trimmed V and J ends, which lost 4 bases and 0 bases, there was a span of 7 bases. The V gene's germline CDR1 is SGHNT and CDR2 YYREEE (reference sequence). This CDR3 is CASSIDMNTEAFF. The CDR3 DNA reads as TGTGCCAGCAGCATAGACATGAACACTGAAGCTTTCTTT.

The chain carries TRBV21-1 and TRBJ2-7; the DNA was not used to check the table's D call, TRBD2. TRBV21-1 is reported as a pseudogene. The length of the CDR3 is 13 residues. This CDR3 is CASRPYSGDEQYF. CDR3 sequence (DNA): TGTGCCAGCAGGCCGTATTCGGGGGACGAGCAGTACTTC.

The chain uses TRBV10-3 and TRBJ1-6; D is unresolved. The CDR3 has 9 residues. V was pared by 7 bases and J by 12 bases, with 4 bases between. Germline V gives CDR1 ENHRY, CDR2 SYGVKD. This CDR3 reads CAIIEPLHF. The CDR3 DNA reads as TGTGCCATCATAGAACCCCTCCACTTT.

This chain links TRBV5-1 with TRBJ1-3, with 8 bases identical to TRBD1. The length of the CDR3 is 17 residues. After removal of 4 bases from V and 4 bases from J, the junction contained 13 bases not matched to a gene. Germline CDR1 is SGHRS and CDR2 is YFSETQ. CDR3 residues: CASSTTPGGAGGNTIYF. CDR3 DNA: TGCGCCAGCAGCACTACTCCAGGGGGCGCGGGAGGAAACACCATATATTTT.

This chain links TRBV2 with TRBJ2-7, with unresolved D. Germline CDR1 and CDR2: SNHLY and FYNNEI. This CDR3 has 14 amino acids. The V end was cut by 2 bases, the J end by 0 bases, with 8 bases between. CDR3 sequence: CASSETESSYEQYF. The CDR3 nucleotides are TGTGCCAGCAGTGAAACGGAGAGCTCCTACGAGCAGTACTTC.

The genes are TRBV28 and TRBJ1-2, with unresolved D. CDR3 length equals 12 residues. Germline-derived CDR1 and CDR2 are MDHEN and SYDVKM. The V and J ends lost 2 bases and 5 bases respectively, with 6 bases between them. In DNA, the CDR3 is TGTGCCAGCAGTTTAGGCTCTTATGGCTACACCTTC. Translation: CASSLGSYGYTF.

The J gene is TRBJ2-3, the V gene TRBV5-1; D is ambiguous. The germline V gene has CDR1 SGHRS and CDR2 YFSETQ. V lost 0 bases and J 2 bases, leaving 7 bases between the germline ends. The CDR3 contains 14 residues. This CDR3 reads CASSLGPVTDTQYF. The CDR3 DNA is TGCGCCAGCAGCTTGGGTCCCGTCACAGATACGCAGTATTTT.

A few counts support this clone. The rearrangement uses TRBV6-2 or TRBV6-3 and TRBJ1-1; a possible D gene is TRBD1 (5 bases). The germline gives CDR1 MNHEY, CDR2 SVGEGT. The V end was cut by 4 bases, the J end by 6 bases, with 12 bases between. The CDR3 consists of 13 residues. The CDR3 bases are TGTGCCAGCAGTTTTAGCGGGGCCTCTGAAGCTTTCTTT. It specifies CASSFSGASEAFF.

A few counts support this clone. The junction departs from germline at one end; a sequencing error may be responsible. The V gene is TRBV6-1, the J gene TRBJ1-6, with a possible D match to TRBD1 (6 bases). The CDR3 is made up of 13 amino acids. Germline V gene data show CDR1 as MNHNS and CDR2 as SASEGT. The CDR3 DNA follows: TGTGCCAGCAGGGAAGCAGGGGATTCACCCCTCCACTTT. Its translation is CASREAGDSPLHF.

This clone has only a few counts. The genes are TRBV3-1 (or the pseudogene TRBV3-2) and TRBJ2-5; D is ambiguous. Per the germline V gene, CDR1 is LGHDT and CDR2 is YNNKEL (reference sequence). This CDR3 is 12 amino acids long. Trimming cost V 1 base and J 5 bases, with 5 bases left between them. CDR3 loop: CASSQVQETQYF. Here the CDR3 DNA reads TGTGCCAGCAGCCAAGTTCAGGAGACCCAGTACTTC.

The V and J genes are TRBV25-1 and TRBJ2-7, with TRBD1 identical over 8 bases. After removal of 3 bases from V and 4 bases from J, the junction contained 8 bases not matched to a gene. The germline gives CDR1 MGHDK, CDR2 SYGVNS. The CDR3 has 15 residues. CDR3 bases: TGTGCCAGCAGTGATAGGGGGACAGGCCATTACGAGCAGTACTTC. Translating it yields CASSDRGTGHYEQYF.

J is TRBJ2-7 and V is TRBV28; maybe TRBD1 (5 bases). Trimming pared 8 bases from V and 1 base from J, leaving 12 bases between. The CDR3 has 13 residues. The V gene's germline CDR1 is MDHEN and CDR2 SYDVKM. The CDR3 here is CASDSQNSYEQYF. DNA of the CDR3: TGTGCCAGCGACAGCCAGAATTCCTACGAGCAGTACTTC.

In its sample, this clone was seen once. The J gene is TRBJ1-6, the V gene TRBV7-9; TRBD1 matches 7 bases. Germline V CDR1 and CDR2: SEHNR, FQNEAQ (reference sequence). V shed 3 bases and J 9 bases; nucleotides not matched to a gene: 17. The CDR3 runs 18 residues. This chain's CDR3 is CASSFDEGSGGLGSPLHF. CDR3 DNA sequence: TGTGCCAGCAGCTTCGACGAGGGGTCAGGGGGGCTAGGTTCACCCCTCCACTTT.

A single count supports this clone. This chain uses TRBV28 with TRBJ1-2, with 7 nucleotides matching TRBD1. In germline, CDR1 is MDHEN, CDR2 SYDVKM. This CDR3 has 14 residues. The trim removed 6 bases at V and 3 bases at J, leaving 7 bases unmatched. CDR3 bases: TGTGCCAGCAGGGGGGACAGAGCTGACTATGGCTACACCTTC. It encodes CASRGDRADYGYTF.

This clone has only a few counts. The rearrangement joins TRBV5-1 to TRBJ1-3; 8 bases match TRBD1. The V and J ends lost 0 bases and 4 bases, in that order; junction bases with no gene match: 3. The CDR3 has 15 residues. Germline CDR1 reads SGHRS; CDR2 reads YFSETQ. In nucleotides, the CDR3 is TGCGCCAGCAGCTTGGCAGGGGGCCTCGGAAACACCATATATTTT. Translated: CASSLAGGLGNTIYF.

V gene TRBV9 combines with J gene TRBJ2-3, with D unresolved. Germline V gene lookup returns CDR1 SGDLS and CDR2 YYNGEE. Trimming stripped 0 bases from V and 5 bases from J, with 7 bases between. This CDR3 is built from 13 residues. In DNA, the CDR3 is TGTGCCAGCAGCGTAGTTGCGGTAGATACGCAGTATTTT. This translates into CASSVVAVDTQYF.

V and J are TRBV24-1 and TRBJ2-1; D may be TRBD1 (6 bases). The CDR3 loop spans 17 amino acids. Germline CDR1 is KGHDR and CDR2 is SFDVKD. The germline V and J ends were trimmed by 2 bases and 4 bases, with 17 bases remaining between them. CDR3 region: CATSDWPQGEKYNEQFF. The DNA of the CDR3 is TGTGCCACCAGTGATTGGCCACAGGGAGAAAAGTACAATGAGCAGTTCTTC.

CDR3 sequence: CATEDSLTEAFF. The DNA for the CDR3 is TGTGCCACCGAGGACTCACTCACTGAAGCTTTCTTT. The J gene is TRBJ1-1, the V gene TRBV15; D unclear. Trimming shortened V by 8 bases and J by 4 bases, and 11 bases separated the two germline ends. The CDR3 is made up of 12 amino acids. Germline assignment: CDR1 LNHNV and CDR2 YYDKDF (reference sequence). The whole variable domain, filled in from reference TRBV15 and TRBJ1-1, reads DAMVIQNPRYQVTQFGKPVTLSCSQTLNHNVMYWYQQKSSQAPKLLFHYYDKDFNNEADTPDNFQSRRPNTSFCFLDIRSPGLGDTAMYLCATEDSLTEAFFGQGTRLTVV.

With regard to this clone: The same CDR3 arises from other DNA sequences in this sample as well. The chain uses TRBV24-1 and TRBJ2-3, with a weak D call TRBD1 (6 bases). The CDR3 loop spans 13 amino acids. Trimming cost V 2 bases and J 6 bases, with 8 bases left between them. Germline V gene lookup returns CDR1 KGHDR and CDR2 SFDVKD. CDR3 in DNA: TGTGCCACCAGTGATTCAGGGGTTGATACGCAGTATTTT. As protein: CATSDSGVDTQYF.

The genes are TRBV4-2 and TRBJ2-5; the D gene is possibly TRBD2 (6 bases). This CDR3 region has 14 residues. The germline V and J ends were trimmed by 0 bases and 3 bases, with 8 bases remaining between them. Germline V lookup: CDR1 LGHNA, CDR2 YNFKEQ. CDR3 coding DNA: TGTGCCAGCAGCCAAGAAGTAGCGGAAGAGACCCAGTACTTC. Its protein product is CASSQEVAEETQYF.

This clone was counted at least ten times. The chain recombines TRBV7-9 with TRBJ1-5; the D gene is possibly TRBD1 (5 bases). CDR1 and CDR2 (germline): SEHNR, FQNEAQ (reference sequence). The CDR3 has 15 residues. The V gene lost 5 bases and the J gene lost 3 bases, with 14 bases spanning the gap. Here the CDR3 reads CASSDGGEYNQPQHF. DNA for the CDR3: TGTGCCAGCAGCGACGGGGGAGAATACAATCAGCCCCAGCATTTT.

The chain has TRBV5-6 and TRBJ1-1, with D perhaps TRBD1 (6 bases). CDR1 is SGHDT and CDR2 is YYEEEE in the germline V gene. Trimming took 7 bases from V and 5 from J, leaving 15 bases between them. The CDR3 is 13 amino acids. The CDR3 is CASCRGGGTEAFF. In DNA form, the CDR3 reads TGTGCCAGCTGCCGGGGAGGGGGGACTGAAGCTTTCTTT.

CDR3 DNA sequence: TGTGCCAGCAGCCGCGGTGGAACCTTGAACACTGAAGCTTTCTTT. Encoded protein: CASSRGGTLNTEAFF. The J gene is TRBJ1-1, the V gene TRBV4-2; D remains unclear. Trimming removed 4 bases from V and 0 bases from J, with 12 bases in between. The CDR3 consists of 15 residues. Germline V gene data show CDR1 as LGHNA and CDR2 as YNFKEQ.

The CDR3 DNA follows: TGTGCCAGCTCACCGGGGACAGCAGCTAACTATGGCTACACCTTC. Its translation: CASSPGTAANYGYTF. V usage is TRBV18 and J usage is TRBJ1-2, with 7 bases identical to TRBD1. V gave up 3 bases and J gave up 0 bases; unmatched junction bases: 4. Germline values: CDR1 KGHSH, CDR2 LQKENI. The CDR3 covers 15 residues.

The J gene is TRBJ2-1, the V gene TRBV7-2, with D perhaps TRBD1 (5 bases). Germline loops: CDR1 SGHTA, CDR2 FQGNSA. The ends were cut back, 2 bases at V and 0 bases at J, with 8 bases in the middle. The CDR3 covers 15 residues. CDR3 bases: TGTGCCAGCAGCTTATGGACAACCTCCTACAATGAGCAGTTCTTC. Its translation is CASSLWTTSYNEQFF.

The CDR3 sequence is CASSQGQGANSPLHF. The CDR3 DNA is TGTGCCAGCAGCCAAGGACAGGGCGCTAATTCACCCCTCCACTTT. The chain recombines TRBV4-2 with TRBJ1-6; 7 bases line up with TRBD1. The CDR3 length is 15 residues. From germline, CDR1 is LGHNA and CDR2 YNFKEQ. Trimming removed 1 base from V and 6 bases from J; junction bases left unmatched: 3.

The genes are TRBV5-1 and TRBJ2-2; D is possibly TRBD1 (5 bases). The CDR3 spans 15 residues. CDR1 and CDR2 from the germline V gene are SGHRS and YFSETQ. V was pared by 1 base and J by 0 bases, with 7 bases between. Here the CDR3 reads CASSLTGANTGELFF. The DNA for the CDR3 is TGCGCCAGCAGCTTGACAGGTGCGAACACCGGGGAGCTGTTTTTT.